These T cell receptor beta chains were read from a single sample in a study of fetal regulatory T cell absence and autoimmunity. The data were produced by immunoSEQ multiplex PCR, yet TCRdb's version contains in-frame clones alone and is incomplete. The table has some 44,000 clones, about 80% seen once. The sequenced sample was cord blood. These TCRs come from a newborn boy with IPEX syndrome. Both conserved end residues are trimmed from each CDR3. A D gene is named only where the DNA matches it firmly.

d_gene: .; v_gene: TRBV27; j_gene: TRBJ1-2; CDR3aa: ASSSPLGGTYGYT
d_gene: TRBD2; v_gene: TRBV6-5; j_gene: TRBJ2-3; CDR3aa: ASSYDRGGRATQY
d_gene: .; v_gene: TRBV23-1; j_gene: TRBJ1-2; CDR3aa: ASSQSESPGYT
d_gene: TRBD2; v_gene: TRBV11-3; j_gene: TRBJ2-2; CDR3aa: ASRTSGDTGELF
d_gene: .; v_gene: TRBV2; j_gene: TRBJ2-1; CDR3aa: ASSFVTGEQF
d_gene: TRBD2; v_gene: TRBV10-3; j_gene: TRBJ2-1; CDR3aa: AISGPGLAGGSSYNEQF
d_gene: .; v_gene: TRBV30; j_gene: TRBJ1-2; CDR3aa: AWIGHGYT
d_gene: .; v_gene: TRBV30; j_gene: TRBJ1-5; CDR3aa: AWSSAAVSNQPQH
d_gene: TRBD1; v_gene: TRBV29-1; j_gene: TRBJ1-1; CDR3aa: SVEGTGRETEAF
d_gene: TRBD1; v_gene: TRBV7-9; j_gene: TRBJ1-1; CDR3aa: ASSSHRGRSTEAF
d_gene: .; v_gene: TRBV5-4; j_gene: TRBJ2-3; CDR3aa: ASSLEPTALSTDTQY
d_gene: .; v_gene: TRBV5-1; j_gene: TRBJ1-4; CDR3aa: ASSFGSSNEKLF
d_gene: TRBD2; v_gene: TRBV19; j_gene: TRBJ2-1; CDR3aa: ASSRTSGRANEQF
d_gene: .; v_gene: TRBV11-2; j_gene: TRBJ1-4; CDR3aa: ASSLGVGGEKLF
d_gene: TRBD1; v_gene: TRBV2; j_gene: TRBJ2-7; CDR3aa: ASSGTGRRGYEQY
d_gene: TRBD2; v_gene: TRBV5-1; j_gene: TRBJ2-3; CDR3aa: ASSLTSGRDTQY
d_gene: .; v_gene: TRBV5-5; j_gene: TRBJ1-3; CDR3aa: ASSSWTEGNTIY
d_gene: .; v_gene: TRBV18; j_gene: TRBJ2-1; CDR3aa: ASSPPGREGNNEQF
d_gene: .; v_gene: TRBV9; j_gene: TRBJ1-5; CDR3aa: ASSVGSSNQPQH
d_gene: TRBD1; v_gene: TRBV30; j_gene: TRBJ1-6; CDR3aa: AWSSDRVGSPLH
d_gene: .; v_gene: TRBV6-5; j_gene: TRBJ2-2; CDR3aa: ASILQYTGELF
d_gene: TRBD1; v_gene: TRBV19; j_gene: TRBJ1-4; CDR3aa: ASSMSGQGNEKLF
d_gene: TRBD2; v_gene: TRBV5-1; j_gene: TRBJ2-5; CDR3aa: ASSWGLAGGGQETQY
d_gene: .; v_gene: TRBV6-4; j_gene: TRBJ2-2; CDR3aa: ASSGVTGNTGELF
d_gene: TRBD1; v_gene: TRBV5-1; j_gene: TRBJ2-3; CDR3aa: ASKSVGTGRITDTQY
d_gene: .; v_gene: TRBV18; j_gene: TRBJ2-1; CDR3aa: ASSPSPHEQF
d_gene: .; v_gene: TRBV4-1; j_gene: TRBJ2-7; CDR3aa: ASSQGSGSEQY
d_gene: .; v_gene: TRBV30; j_gene: TRBJ1-2; CDR3aa: AWRRTGLPRGYGYT
d_gene: TRBD2; v_gene: TRBV6-6; j_gene: TRBJ2-3; CDR3aa: ASSYQWRGADTQY
d_gene: TRBD2; v_gene: TRBV6-1; j_gene: TRBJ2-2; CDR3aa: ASRGLARTGELF
d_gene: TRBD2; v_gene: TRBV4-1; j_gene: TRBJ2-2; CDR3aa: ASSLGTSITGELF
d_gene: .; v_gene: TRBV27; j_gene: TRBJ2-2; CDR3aa: ASSLGQNTGELF
d_gene: .; v_gene: TRBV27; j_gene: TRBJ2-7; CDR3aa: ASSYISTLTEQY
d_gene: .; v_gene: TRBV6-1; j_gene: TRBJ2-7; CDR3aa: ASGPGPTYEQY
d_gene: .; v_gene: TRBV6-1; j_gene: TRBJ1-3; CDR3aa: ASSEAFSGNTIY
d_gene: TRBD2; v_gene: TRBV6-7; j_gene: TRBJ2-5; CDR3aa: ASSWTSGKETQY
d_gene: .; v_gene: TRBV9; j_gene: TRBJ2-2; CDR3aa: ASSVILRESGGELF
d_gene: .; v_gene: TRBV2; j_gene: TRBJ2-1; CDR3aa: ASSERQYSYNEQF
d_gene: .; v_gene: TRBV9; j_gene: TRBJ2-7; CDR3aa: ASSPSGGRNYEQY
d_gene: TRBD2; v_gene: TRBV7-9; j_gene: TRBJ2-7; CDR3aa: ASSFSGTSGYEQY